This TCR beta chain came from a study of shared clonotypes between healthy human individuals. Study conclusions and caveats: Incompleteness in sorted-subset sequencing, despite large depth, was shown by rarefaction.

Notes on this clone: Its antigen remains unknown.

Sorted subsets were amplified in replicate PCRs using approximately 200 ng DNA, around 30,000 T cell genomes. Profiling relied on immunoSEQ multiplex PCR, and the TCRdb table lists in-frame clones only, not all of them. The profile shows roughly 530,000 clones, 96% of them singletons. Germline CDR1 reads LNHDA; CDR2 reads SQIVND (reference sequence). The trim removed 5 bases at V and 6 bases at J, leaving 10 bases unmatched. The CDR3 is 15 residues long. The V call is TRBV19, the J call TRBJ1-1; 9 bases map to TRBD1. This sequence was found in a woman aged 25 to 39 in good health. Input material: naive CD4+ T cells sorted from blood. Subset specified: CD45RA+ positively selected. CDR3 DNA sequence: TGTGCCAGTAGTGTGGCGGGACAGGGCTATGCTGAAGCTTTCTTT. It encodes CASSVAGQGYAEAFF. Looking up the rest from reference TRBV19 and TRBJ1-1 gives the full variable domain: DGGITQSPKYLFRKEGQNVTLSCEQNLNHDAMYWYRQDPGQGLRLIYYSQIVNDFQKGDIAEGYSVSREKKESFPLTVTSAQKNPTAFYLCASSVAGQGYAEAFFGQGTRLTVV.